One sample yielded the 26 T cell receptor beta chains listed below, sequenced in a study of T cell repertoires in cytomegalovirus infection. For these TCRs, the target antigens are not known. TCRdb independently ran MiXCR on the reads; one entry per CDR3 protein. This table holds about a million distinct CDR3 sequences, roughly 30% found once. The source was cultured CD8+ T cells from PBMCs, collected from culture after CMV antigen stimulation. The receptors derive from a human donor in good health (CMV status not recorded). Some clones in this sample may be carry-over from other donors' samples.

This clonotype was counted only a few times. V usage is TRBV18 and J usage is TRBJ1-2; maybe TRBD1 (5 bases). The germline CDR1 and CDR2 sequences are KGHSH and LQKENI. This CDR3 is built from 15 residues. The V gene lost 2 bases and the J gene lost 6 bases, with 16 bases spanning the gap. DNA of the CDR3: TGTGCCAGCTCACCAGACGGGGCCCCTAGGGATGGCTACACCTTC. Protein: CASSPDGAPRDGYTF.

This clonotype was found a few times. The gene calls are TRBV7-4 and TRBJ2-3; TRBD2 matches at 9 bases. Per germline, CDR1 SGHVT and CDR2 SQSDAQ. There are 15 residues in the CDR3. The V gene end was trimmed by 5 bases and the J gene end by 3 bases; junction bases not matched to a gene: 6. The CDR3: CASSQSGRSTDTQYF. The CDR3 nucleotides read TGTGCCAGCAGCCAAAGCGGGAGGAGTACAGATACGCAGTATTTT.

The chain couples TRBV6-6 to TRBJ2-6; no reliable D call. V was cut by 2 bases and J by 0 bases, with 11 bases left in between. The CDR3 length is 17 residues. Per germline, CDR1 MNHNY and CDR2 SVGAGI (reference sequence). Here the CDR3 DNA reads TGTGCCAGCAGTTACGGGGTCGTCGTCTCTGGGGCCAACGTCCTGACTTTC. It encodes CASSYGVVVSGANVLTF.

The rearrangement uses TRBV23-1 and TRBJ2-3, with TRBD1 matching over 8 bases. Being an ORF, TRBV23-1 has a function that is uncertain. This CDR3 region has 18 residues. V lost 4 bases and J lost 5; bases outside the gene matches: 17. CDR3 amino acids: CASSRTGDRPKHGDTQYF. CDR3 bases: TGCGCCAGCAGTCGGACCGGGGACAGGCCAAAACACGGAGATACGCAGTATTTT.

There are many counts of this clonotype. The CDR3: CASSLLSMNTEAFF. CDR3 in DNA: TGTGCCAGCAGCTTATTAAGCATGAACACTGAAGCTTTCTTT. The chain uses TRBV7-2 and TRBJ1-1; the D is unclear. The V end was cut by 2 bases, the J end by 0 bases, with 7 bases between. This CDR3 has 14 amino acids. Germline V gene data show CDR1 as SGHTA and CDR2 as FQGNSA.

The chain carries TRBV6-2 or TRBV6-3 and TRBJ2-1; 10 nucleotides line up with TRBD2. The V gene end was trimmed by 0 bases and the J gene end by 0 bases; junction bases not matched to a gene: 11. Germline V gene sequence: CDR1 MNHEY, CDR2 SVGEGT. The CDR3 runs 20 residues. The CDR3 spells CASSYSKVAGGQSSYNEQFF. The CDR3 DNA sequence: TGTGCCAGCAGTTACTCGAAGGTAGCGGGGGGACAGAGCTCCTACAATGAGCAGTTCTTC.

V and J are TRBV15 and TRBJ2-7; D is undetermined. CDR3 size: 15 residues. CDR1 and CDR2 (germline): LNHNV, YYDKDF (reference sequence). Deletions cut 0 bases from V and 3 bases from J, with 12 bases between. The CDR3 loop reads CATSREGSGHYEQYV. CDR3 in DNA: TGTGCCACCAGCAGAGAGGGATCCGGTCACTACGAGCAGTACGTC.

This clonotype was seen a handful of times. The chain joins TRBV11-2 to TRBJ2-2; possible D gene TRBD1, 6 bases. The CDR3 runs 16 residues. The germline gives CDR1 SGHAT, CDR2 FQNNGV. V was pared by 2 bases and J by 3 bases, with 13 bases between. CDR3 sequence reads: CASSLHRRGYTGELFF. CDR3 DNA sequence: TGTGCCAGCAGCTTACATCGCAGGGGTTACACCGGGGAGCTGTTTTTT.

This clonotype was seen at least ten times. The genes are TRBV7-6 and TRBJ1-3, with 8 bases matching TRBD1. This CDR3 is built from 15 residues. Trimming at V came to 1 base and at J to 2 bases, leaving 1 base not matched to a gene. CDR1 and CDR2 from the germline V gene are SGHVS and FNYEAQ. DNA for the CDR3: TGTGCCAGCAGCTTAGGCAGGGGGCCTGGAAACACCATATATTTT. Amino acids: CASSLGRGPGNTIYF.

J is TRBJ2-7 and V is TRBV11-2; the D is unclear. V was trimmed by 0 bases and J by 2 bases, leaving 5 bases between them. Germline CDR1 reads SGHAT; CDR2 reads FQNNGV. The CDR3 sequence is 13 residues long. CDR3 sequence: CASSLEFTYEQYV. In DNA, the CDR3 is TGTGCCAGCAGCTTAGAGTTTACCTACGAGCAGTACGTC.

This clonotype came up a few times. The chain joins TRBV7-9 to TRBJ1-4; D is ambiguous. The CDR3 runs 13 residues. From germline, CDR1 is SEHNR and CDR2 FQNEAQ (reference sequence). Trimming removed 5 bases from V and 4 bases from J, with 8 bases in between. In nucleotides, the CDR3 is TGTGCCAGCAGCGGCCGGGTTAATGAAAAACTGTTTTTT. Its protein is CASSGRVNEKLFF. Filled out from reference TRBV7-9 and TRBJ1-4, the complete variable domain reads DTGVSQNPRHKITKRGQNVTFRCDPISEHNRLYWYRQTLGQGPEFLTYFQNEAQLEKSRLLSDRFSAERPKGSFSTLEIQRTEQGDSAMYLCASSGRVNEKLFFGSGTQLSVL.

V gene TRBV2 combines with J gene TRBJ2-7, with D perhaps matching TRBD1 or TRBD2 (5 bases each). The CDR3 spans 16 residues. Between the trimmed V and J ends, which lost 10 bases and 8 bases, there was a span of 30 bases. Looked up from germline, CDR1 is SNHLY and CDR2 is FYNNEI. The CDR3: CATSEPRGRSESKQYF. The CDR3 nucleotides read TGTGCCACTTCCGAGCCTCGGGGACGGAGTGAGTCTAAGCAGTACTTC.

CDR3 residues: CASSYLVYEQYF. CDR3 coding DNA: TGTGCCAGCAGTTACCTCGTCTACGAGCAGTACTTC. The chain uses TRBV6-2 or TRBV6-3 and TRBJ2-7; D ambiguous. The CDR3 runs to 12 residues. V lost 2 bases and J lost 3, with 5 bases in between. The germline CDR1 and CDR2 sequences are MNHEY and SVGEGT.

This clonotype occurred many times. The CDR3 protein is CASNLAGGTDTQYF. CDR3 DNA: TGTGCCAGCAACCTAGCGGGGGGCACAGATACGCAGTATTTT. The chain has TRBV12-3 or TRBV12-4 and TRBJ2-3; TRBD2 matches 10 bases. With 7 bases clipped from V and 1 base from J, the junction kept 2 bases outside the gene matches. CDR3 size: 14 residues.

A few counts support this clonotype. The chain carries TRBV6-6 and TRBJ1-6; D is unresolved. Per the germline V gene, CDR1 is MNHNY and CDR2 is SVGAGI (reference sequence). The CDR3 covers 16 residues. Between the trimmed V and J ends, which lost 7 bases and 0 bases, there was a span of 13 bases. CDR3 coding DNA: TGTGCCAGCAAAATCGACCGGAGCTCCTATAATTCACCCCTCCACTTT. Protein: CASKIDRSSYNSPLHF.

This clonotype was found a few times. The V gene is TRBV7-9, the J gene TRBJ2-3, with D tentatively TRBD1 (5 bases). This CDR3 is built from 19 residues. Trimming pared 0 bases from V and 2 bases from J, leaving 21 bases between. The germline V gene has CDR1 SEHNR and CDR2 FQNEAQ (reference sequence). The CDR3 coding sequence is TGTGCCAGCAGCTTAGCTCTGGGCGGACACACCATGGCCACAGATACGCAGTATTTT. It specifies CASSLALGGHTMATDTQYF. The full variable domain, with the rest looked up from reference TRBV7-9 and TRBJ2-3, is DTGVSQNPRHKITKRGQNVTFRCDPISEHNRLYWYRQTLGQGPEFLTYFQNEAQLEKSRLLSDRFSAERPKGSFSTLEIQRTEQGDSAMYLCASSLALGGHTMATDTQYFGPGTRLTVL.

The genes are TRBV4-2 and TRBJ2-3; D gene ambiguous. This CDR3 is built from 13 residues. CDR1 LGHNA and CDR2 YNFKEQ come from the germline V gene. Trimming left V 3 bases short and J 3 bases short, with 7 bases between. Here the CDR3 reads CASSQERTDTQYF. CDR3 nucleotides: TGTGCCAGCAGCCAGGAGAGAACAGATACGCAGTATTTT.

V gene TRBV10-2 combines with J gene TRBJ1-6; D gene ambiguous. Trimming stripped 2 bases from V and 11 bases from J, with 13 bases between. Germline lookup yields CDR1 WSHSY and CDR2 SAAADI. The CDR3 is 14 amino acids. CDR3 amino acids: CASSEATSETPLHF. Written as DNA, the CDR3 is TGCGCCAGCAGTGAGGCGACCTCGGAGACACCCCTCCACTTT.

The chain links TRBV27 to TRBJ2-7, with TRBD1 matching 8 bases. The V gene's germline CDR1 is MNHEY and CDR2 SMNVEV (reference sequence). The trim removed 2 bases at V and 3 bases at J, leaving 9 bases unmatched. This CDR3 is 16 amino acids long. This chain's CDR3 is CASSLAPGQVLYEQYF. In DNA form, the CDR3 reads TGTGCCAGCAGTTTAGCACCGGGACAGGTCCTCTACGAGCAGTACTTC.

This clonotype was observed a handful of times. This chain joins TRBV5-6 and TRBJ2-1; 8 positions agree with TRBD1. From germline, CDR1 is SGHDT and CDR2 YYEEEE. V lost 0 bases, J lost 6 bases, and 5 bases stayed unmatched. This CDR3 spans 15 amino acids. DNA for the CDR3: TGTGCCAGCAGCTTGGCGAGGACAGGGCCCAATGAGCAGTTCTTC. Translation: CASSLARTGPNEQFF. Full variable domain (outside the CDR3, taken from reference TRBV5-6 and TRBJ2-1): DAGVTQSPTHLIKTRGQQVTLRCSPKSGHDTVSWYQQALGQGPQFIFQYYEEEERQRGNFPDRFSGHQFPNYSSELNVNALLLGDSALYLCASSLARTGPNEQFFGPGTRLTVL.

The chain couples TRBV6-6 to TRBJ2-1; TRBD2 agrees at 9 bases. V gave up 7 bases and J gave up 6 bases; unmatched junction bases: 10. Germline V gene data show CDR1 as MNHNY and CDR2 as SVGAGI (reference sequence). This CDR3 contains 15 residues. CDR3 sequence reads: CASNSDAGGLNEQFF. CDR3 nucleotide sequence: TGTGCCAGCAATTCAGACGCGGGGGGGCTCAATGAGCAGTTCTTC.

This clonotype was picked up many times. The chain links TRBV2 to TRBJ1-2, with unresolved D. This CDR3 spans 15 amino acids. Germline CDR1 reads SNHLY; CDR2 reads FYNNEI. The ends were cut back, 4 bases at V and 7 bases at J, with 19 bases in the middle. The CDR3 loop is CASSVATAFGRGYTF. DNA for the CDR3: TGTGCCAGCAGTGTGGCGACGGCGTTCGGTCGTGGCTACACCTTC.

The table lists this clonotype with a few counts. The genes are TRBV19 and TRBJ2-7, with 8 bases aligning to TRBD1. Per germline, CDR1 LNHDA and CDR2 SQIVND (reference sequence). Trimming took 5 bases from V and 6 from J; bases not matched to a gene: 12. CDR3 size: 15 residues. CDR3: CASSSSGTGTSEQYF. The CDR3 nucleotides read TGTGCCAGTAGTTCCTCCGGGACAGGAACCTCCGAGCAGTACTTC.

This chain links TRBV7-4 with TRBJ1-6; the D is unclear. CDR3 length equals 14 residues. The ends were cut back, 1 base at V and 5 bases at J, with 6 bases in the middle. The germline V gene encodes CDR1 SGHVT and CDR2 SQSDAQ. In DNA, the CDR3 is TGTGCCAGCAGCTTAGAGAGGAATAATTCACCCCTCCACTTT. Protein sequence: CASSLERNNSPLHF.

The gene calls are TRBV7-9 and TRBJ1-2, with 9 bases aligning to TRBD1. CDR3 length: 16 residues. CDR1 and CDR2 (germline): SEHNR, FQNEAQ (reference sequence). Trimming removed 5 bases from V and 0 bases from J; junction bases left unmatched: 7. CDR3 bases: TGTGCCAGCAGCGGACGGGACAGGGCGTCTAACTATGGCTACACCTTC. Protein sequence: CASSGRDRASNYGYTF.

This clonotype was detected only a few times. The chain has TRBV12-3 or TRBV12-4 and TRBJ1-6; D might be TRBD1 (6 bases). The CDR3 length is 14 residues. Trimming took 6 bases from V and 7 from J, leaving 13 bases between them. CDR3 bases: TGTGCCAGCAGGGAGGGGGGGGGAAATTCACCCCTCCACTTT. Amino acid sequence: CASREGGGNSPLHF.